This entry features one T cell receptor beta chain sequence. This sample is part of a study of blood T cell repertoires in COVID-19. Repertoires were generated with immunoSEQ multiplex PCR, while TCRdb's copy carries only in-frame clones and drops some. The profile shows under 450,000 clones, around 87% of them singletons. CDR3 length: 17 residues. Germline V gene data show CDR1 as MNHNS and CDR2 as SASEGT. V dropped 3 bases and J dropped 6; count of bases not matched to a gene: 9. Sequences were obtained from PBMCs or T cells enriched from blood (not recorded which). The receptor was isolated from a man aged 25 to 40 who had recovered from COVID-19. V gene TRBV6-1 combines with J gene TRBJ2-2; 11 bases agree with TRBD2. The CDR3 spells CASSDPSFSGGAGELFF. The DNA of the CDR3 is TGTGCCAGCAGTGACCCAAGTTTTAGCGGGGGGGCCGGGGAGCTGTTTTTT.